This note documents a single TCR beta chain sequence. Antigen: not known. Only in-frame clones appear in the TCRdb table, and some are missing; sequencing was by immunoSEQ multiplex PCR. The sample shows about 81,000 clones, around 93% of them seen only once. The data were obtained in a study of human versus mouse CDR3 diversity and MHC coevolution. Study-wide results and caveats: Human T cells were selected on over five MHC II alleles.

Germline V gene sequence: CDR1 LGHNA, CDR2 YSLEER. Trimming stripped 0 bases from V and 0 bases from J, with 12 bases between. The CDR3 extends over 16 amino acids. Input material: naive CD4+ T cells from blood. Subset specified: CD45RO-negative CD62L-positive naive CD4 T cells. The gene calls are TRBV4-3 and TRBJ2-7; D ambiguous. This sequence was found in a person aged 30 to 69 in good health. The CDR3 DNA is TGCGCCAGCAGCCAAGATTTAGCTGCCCGCTCCTACGAGCAGTACTTC. Its translation: CASSQDLAARSYEQYF.